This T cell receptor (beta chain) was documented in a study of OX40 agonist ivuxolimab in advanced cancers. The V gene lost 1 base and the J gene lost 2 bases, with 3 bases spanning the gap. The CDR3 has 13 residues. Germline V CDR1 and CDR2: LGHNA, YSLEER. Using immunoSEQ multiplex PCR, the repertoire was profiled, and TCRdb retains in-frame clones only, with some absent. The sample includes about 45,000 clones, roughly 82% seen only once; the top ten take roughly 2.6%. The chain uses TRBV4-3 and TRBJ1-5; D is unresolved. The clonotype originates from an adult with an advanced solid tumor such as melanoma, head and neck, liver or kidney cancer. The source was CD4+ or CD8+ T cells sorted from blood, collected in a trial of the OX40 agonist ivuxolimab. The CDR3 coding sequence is TGCGCCAGCAGCCAAGCCGGCAATCAGCCCCAGCATTTT. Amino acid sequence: CASSQAGNQPQHF.